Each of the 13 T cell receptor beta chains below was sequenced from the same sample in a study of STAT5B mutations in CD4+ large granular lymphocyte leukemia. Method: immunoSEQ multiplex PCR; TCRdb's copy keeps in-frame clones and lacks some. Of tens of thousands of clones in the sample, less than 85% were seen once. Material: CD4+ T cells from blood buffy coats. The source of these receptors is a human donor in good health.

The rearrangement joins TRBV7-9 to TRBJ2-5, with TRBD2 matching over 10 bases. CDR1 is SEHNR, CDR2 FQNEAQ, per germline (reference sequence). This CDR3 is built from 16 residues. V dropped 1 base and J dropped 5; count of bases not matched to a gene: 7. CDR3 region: CASSLVLAGAGETQYF. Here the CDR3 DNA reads TGTGCCAGCAGCTTAGTCCTAGCGGGGGCGGGGGAGACCCAGTACTTC.

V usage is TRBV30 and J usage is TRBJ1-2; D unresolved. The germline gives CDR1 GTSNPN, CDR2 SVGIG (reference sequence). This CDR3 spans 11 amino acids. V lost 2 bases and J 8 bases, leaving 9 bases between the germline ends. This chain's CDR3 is CAWSPNGGYTF. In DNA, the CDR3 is TGTGCCTGGAGTCCGAATGGGGGCTACACCTTC. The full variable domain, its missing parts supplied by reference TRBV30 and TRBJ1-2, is SQTIHQWPATLVQPVGSPLSLECTVEGTSNPNLYWYRQAAGRGLQLLFYSVGIGQISSEVPQNLSASRPQDRQFILSSKKLLLSDSGFYLCAWSPNGGYTFGSGTRLTVV.

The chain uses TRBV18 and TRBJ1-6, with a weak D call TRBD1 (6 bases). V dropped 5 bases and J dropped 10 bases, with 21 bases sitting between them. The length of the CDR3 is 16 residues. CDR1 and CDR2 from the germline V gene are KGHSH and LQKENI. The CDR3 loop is CASSVTGGESVSPLHF. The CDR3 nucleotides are TGTGCCAGCTCAGTCACTGGGGGCGAGTCCGTGTCACCCCTCCACTTT.

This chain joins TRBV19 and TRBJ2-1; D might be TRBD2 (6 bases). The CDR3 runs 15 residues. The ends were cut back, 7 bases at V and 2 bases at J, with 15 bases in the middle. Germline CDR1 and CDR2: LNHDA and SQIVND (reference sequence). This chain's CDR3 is CASKSGAYTYNEQFF. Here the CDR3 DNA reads TGTGCCAGTAAGTCGGGAGCTTATACCTACAATGAGCAGTTCTTC.

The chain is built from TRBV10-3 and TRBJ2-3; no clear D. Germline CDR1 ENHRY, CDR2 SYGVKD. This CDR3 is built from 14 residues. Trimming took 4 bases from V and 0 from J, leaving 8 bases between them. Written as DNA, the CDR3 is TGTGCCATCAGTGTAGAACCTAGCACAGATACGCAGTATTTT. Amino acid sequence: CAISVEPSTDTQYF.

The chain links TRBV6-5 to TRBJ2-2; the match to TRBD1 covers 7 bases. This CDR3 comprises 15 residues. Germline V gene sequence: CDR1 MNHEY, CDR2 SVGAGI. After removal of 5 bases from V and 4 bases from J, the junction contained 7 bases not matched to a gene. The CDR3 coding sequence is TGTGCCAGCAGTACGGGGACAGCCCCCACCGGGGAGCTGTTTTTT. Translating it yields CASSTGTAPTGELFF.

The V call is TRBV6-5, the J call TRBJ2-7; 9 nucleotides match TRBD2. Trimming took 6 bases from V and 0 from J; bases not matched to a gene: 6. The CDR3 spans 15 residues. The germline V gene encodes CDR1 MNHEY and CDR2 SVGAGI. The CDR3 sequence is CASRPAGGHSYEQYV. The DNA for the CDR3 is TGTGCCAGCAGGCCAGCGGGGGGCCACTCCTACGAGCAGTACGTC.

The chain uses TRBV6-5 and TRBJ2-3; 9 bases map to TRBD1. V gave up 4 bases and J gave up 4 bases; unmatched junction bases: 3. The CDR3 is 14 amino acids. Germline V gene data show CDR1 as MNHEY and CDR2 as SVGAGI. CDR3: CASSWTGAADTQYF. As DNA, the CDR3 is TGTGCCAGCAGTTGGACAGGGGCGGCAGATACGCAGTATTTT.

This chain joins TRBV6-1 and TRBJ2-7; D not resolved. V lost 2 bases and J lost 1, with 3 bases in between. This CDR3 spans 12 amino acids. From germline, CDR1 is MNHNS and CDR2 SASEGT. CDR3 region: CASSEQSYEQYV. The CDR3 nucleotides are TGTGCCAGCAGTGAACAGTCCTACGAGCAGTACGTC.

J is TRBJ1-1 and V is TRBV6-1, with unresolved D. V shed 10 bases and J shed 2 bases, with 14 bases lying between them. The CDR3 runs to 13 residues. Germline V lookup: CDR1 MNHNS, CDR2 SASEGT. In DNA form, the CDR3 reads TGTGCCACCAGGTCAAACAGTAACACTGAAGCTTTCTTT. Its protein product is CATRSNSNTEAFF.

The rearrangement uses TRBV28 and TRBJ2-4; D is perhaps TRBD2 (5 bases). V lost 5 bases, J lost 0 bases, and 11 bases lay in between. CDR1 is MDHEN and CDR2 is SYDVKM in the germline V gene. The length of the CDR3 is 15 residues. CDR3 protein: CASSTTEGAKNIQYF. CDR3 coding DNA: TGTGCCAGCAGTACTACTGAGGGAGCCAAAAACATTCAGTACTTC.

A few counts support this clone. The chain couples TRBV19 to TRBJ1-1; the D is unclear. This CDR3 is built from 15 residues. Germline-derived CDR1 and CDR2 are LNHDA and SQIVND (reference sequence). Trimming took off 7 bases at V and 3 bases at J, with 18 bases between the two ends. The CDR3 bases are TGTGCCAGTAAGGTCGGGCCGGGGTTCGACACTGAAGCTTTCTTT. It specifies CASKVGPGFDTEAFF.

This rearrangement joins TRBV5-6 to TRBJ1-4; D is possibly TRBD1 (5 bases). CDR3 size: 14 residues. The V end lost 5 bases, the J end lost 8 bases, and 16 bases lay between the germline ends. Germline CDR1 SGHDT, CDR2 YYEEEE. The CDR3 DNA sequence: TGTGCCAGCAGTCAGGGAATTCCTGCGGAAAAACTGTTTTTT. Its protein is CASSQGIPAEKLFF.